A single T cell receptor (beta chain) is shown here with its context. The data originate from a study of shared clonotypes between healthy human individuals. Method: immunoSEQ multiplex PCR; TCRdb's copy keeps in-frame clones and lacks some. The sample holds fewer than 550,000 clones; 75% to 80% are singletons and the top ten take roughly an eighth. Trimming took off 10 bases at V and 3 bases at J, with 11 bases between the two ends. Per germline, CDR1 SNHLY and CDR2 FYNNEI. The CDR3 has 12 amino acids. The chain is built from TRBV2 and TRBJ2-3; unclear D gene. The sample consisted of PBMCs. The sequence was obtained from a woman in her 40s in good health. Some clones in this sample may be carry-over from other donors' samples. In DNA, the CDR3 is TGTGCCATCGCCAGACTTACAGATACGCAGTATTTT. Translating gives CAIARLTDTQYF.